A selection of T cell receptor beta chains follows, all from one sample in a study of T cell clusters in autoimmune cytopenias. TCRdb re-called the multiplex PCR reads and shows each CDR3 protein once, DNA omitted. The sample yields about 1,800 distinct CDR3 sequences, of which the top ten take up roughly 29%. Sequenced material: peripheral blood. The receptors originated from a human donor with an autoimmune cytopenia or autoimmune hepatitis (not recorded which). The CDR3 runs from the conserved cysteine through the conserved F or W. Size is omitted from some rows. Given values are once, few, many or a class for expanded clones.

>TRBV24-1|17|NA|TRBJ2-1
CATSGEDSSSSYNEQFF
>TRBV20-1|11|medium-sized|TRBJ1-1
CSAAGATEAFF
>TRBV20-1|16|medium-sized|TRBJ2-1
CSVIQRLAGYYNEQFF
>TRBV7-9|16|NA|TRBJ2-1
CASSFTGTVSYNEQFF
>TRBV20-1|14|NA|TRBJ1-2
CSAMGPDSSYGYTF
>TRBV27|14|medium-sized|TRBJ2-1
CASSLGLAVNEQFF
>TRBV6-2/TRBV6-3|18|medium-sized|TRBJ2-3
CASSYIDLAGGLSDTQYF
>TRBV19|13|medium-sized|TRBJ1-1
CASRQGGVREAFF
>TRBV5-1|15|NA|TRBJ2-7
CASSLAGTGPYEQYF
>TRBV30|15|medium-sized|TRBJ2-7
CAWNLRTSGSRGQYF
>TRBV5-1|15|medium-sized|TRBJ2-4
CASSQIGQGLNIQYF